A selection of T cell receptor beta chains follows, all from one sample in a study of T-cell reconstitution after alpha-beta-depleted transplantation in children. Each CDR3 protein gets one entry after TCRdb re-called the PCR reads with MiXCR. The data contain 900,000 or so distinct CDR3 sequences, 15% to 20% of them seen just once; the ten biggest clones take up under 6%. The starting material was PBMCs, mostly from graft donor cells, obtained 360 days after TCRalphabeta/CD19-depleted stem cell transplant. The receptors stem from a male patient aged 10 to 17 who had a stem cell transplant for acute lymphoblastic leukemia, so the T cells may come from the graft donor. Both conserved end residues are part of each CDR3. A D gene is named only where the DNA matches it firmly. The size field is filled for only some rows; it gives once, few, many or a size class.

J gene: TRBJ1-2; D gene: NA; V gene: TRBV6-1; clone size: NA; CDR3 protein: CASRPGETTNYGYTF; CDR3 DNA: TGTGCCAGCAGGCCGGGGGAGACGACGAACTATGGCTACACCTTC
J gene: TRBJ1-2; D gene: TRBD1; V gene: TRBV29-1; clone size: NA; CDR3 protein: CSVQKGAGGYTF; CDR3 DNA: TGCAGCGTCCAAAAGGGGGCTGGTGGCTACACCTTC
J gene: TRBJ1-1; D gene: TRBD1; V gene: TRBV5-1; clone size: few; CDR3 protein: CASSLAEGQSMGTEAFF; CDR3 DNA: TGCGCCAGCAGCTTGGCCGAGGGACAGTCCATGGGGACTGAAGCTTTCTTT
J gene: TRBJ2-7; D gene: NA; V gene: TRBV6-1; clone size: few; CDR3 protein: CASSTVNPSYEQYF; CDR3 DNA: TGTGCCAGCAGTACAGTGAACCCCTCCTACGAGCAGTACTTC
J gene: TRBJ2-7; D gene: TRBD2; V gene: TRBV5-1; clone size: NA; CDR3 protein: CASSFNSGEYEQYF; CDR3 DNA: TGCGCCAGCAGCTTTAATAGCGGGGAGTACGAGCAGTACTTC
J gene: TRBJ2-3; D gene: TRBD2; V gene: TRBV12-3/TRBV12-4; clone size: few; CDR3 protein: CASVGLGYDYTQYF; CDR3 DNA: TGTGCCAGCGTAGGACTAGGATACGATTATACGCAGTATTTT
J gene: TRBJ2-7; D gene: TRBD1; V gene: TRBV25-1; clone size: NA; CDR3 protein: CASSALFGTEPYEQYF; CDR3 DNA: TGTGCCAGCAGTGCCCTTTTCGGGACAGAGCCCTACGAGCAGTACTTC
J gene: TRBJ2-3; D gene: TRBD2; V gene: TRBV25-1; clone size: few; CDR3 protein: CASSVLLAGVYDTQYF; CDR3 DNA: TGTGCCAGCAGTGTCCTCCTAGCGGGAGTTTACGATACGCAGTATTTT
J gene: TRBJ2-2; D gene: NA; V gene: TRBV11-2; clone size: few; CDR3 protein: CASRRPARTNTGELFF; CDR3 DNA: TGTGCCAGCAGGCGCCCGGCGCGGACCAACACCGGGGAGCTGTTTTTT
J gene: TRBJ1-5; D gene: TRBD1; V gene: TRBV7-9; clone size: few; CDR3 protein: CASSHPGTDYQPQHF; CDR3 DNA: TGTGCCAGCAGCCACCCGGGGACAGACTATCAGCCCCAGCATTTT
J gene: TRBJ2-1; D gene: TRBD2; V gene: TRBV5-1; clone size: NA; CDR3 protein: CASSLAMAGAPYNEQFF; CDR3 DNA: TGCGCCAGCAGCTTGGCCATGGCGGGAGCGCCCTACAATGAGCAGTTCTTC
J gene: TRBJ2-7; D gene: NA; V gene: TRBV7-3; clone size: once; CDR3 protein: CASSSADRPYEQYF; CDR3 DNA: TGTGCCAGCAGCTCCGCGGACAGACCCTACGAGCAGTACTTC
J gene: TRBJ2-1; D gene: TRBD1; V gene: TRBV9; clone size: NA; CDR3 protein: CASSARTGEGNEQFF; CDR3 DNA: TGTGCCAGCAGCGCCCGGACAGGGGAAGGCAATGAGCAGTTCTTC
J gene: TRBJ2-2; D gene: TRBD1; V gene: TRBV12-3/TRBV12-4; clone size: NA; CDR3 protein: CASSRDRGRSGELFF; CDR3 DNA: TGTGCCAGCAGCCGCGACAGGGGGCGGTCTGGGGAGCTGTTTTTT